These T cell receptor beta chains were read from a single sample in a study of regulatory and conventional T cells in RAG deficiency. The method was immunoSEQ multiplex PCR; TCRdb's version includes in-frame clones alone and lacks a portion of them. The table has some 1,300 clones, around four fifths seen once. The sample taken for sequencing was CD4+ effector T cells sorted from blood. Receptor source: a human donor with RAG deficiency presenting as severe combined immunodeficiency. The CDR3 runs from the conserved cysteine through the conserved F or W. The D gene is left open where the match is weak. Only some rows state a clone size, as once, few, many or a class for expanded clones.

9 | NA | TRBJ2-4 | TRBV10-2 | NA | CASNDIQYF | TGCGCCAGCAATGACATTCAGTACTTC
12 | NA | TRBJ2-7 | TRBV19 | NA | CASSRLGYEQYF | TGTGCCAGTAGTAGGCTAGGCTACGAGCAGTACTTC
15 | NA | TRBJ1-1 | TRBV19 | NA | CASSVPLWQNTEAFF | TGTGCCAGTAGTGTACCTCTTTGGCAAAACACTGAAGCTTTCTTT
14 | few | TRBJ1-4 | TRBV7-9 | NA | CASSSRPADEKLFF | TGTGCCAGCAGCTCGAGGCCGGCGGACGAAAAACTGTTTTTT
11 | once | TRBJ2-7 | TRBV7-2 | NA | CASSPFIEQYF | TGTGCCAGCAGCCCCTTTATCGAGCAGTACTTC
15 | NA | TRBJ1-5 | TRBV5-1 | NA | CASSLGHYSNQPQHF | TGCGCCAGCAGCTTAGGACACTATAGCAATCAGCCCCAGCATTTT
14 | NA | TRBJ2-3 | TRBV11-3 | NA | CASSLDLATDTQYF | TGTGCCAGCAGCTTAGATCTGGCCACAGATACGCAGTATTTT
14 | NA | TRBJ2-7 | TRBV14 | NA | CASSQDRYSYEQYF | TGTGCCAGCAGCCAAGACCGGTACTCCTACGAGCAGTACTTC
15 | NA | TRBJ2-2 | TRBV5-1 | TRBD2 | CASSLGTSRTGELFF | TGCGCCAGCAGCCTCGGGACTAGCAGGACCGGGGAGCTGTTTTTT
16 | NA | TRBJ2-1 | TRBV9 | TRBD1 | CASSVEGDRHYNEQFF | TGTGCCAGCAGCGTAGAGGGGGACAGGCATTACAATGAGCAGTTCTTC
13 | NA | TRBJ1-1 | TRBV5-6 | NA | CASSLPVNTEAFF | TGTGCCAGCAGCTTGCCAGTAAACACTGAAGCTTTCTTT
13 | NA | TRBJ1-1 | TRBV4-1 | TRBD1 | CASSQEPPGQGFF | TGCGCCAGCAGCCAAGAACCTCCAGGACAGGGTTTCTTT
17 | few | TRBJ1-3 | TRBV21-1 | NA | CASRCAVATHARNTIYF | TGTGCCAGCAGATGTGCCGTAGCTACACACGCACGAAACACCATATATTTT
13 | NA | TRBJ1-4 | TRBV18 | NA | CASSLWGDEKLFF | TGTGCCAGCTCCCTATGGGGAGATGAAAAACTGTTTTTT
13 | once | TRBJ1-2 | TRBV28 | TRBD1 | CASSDREFYGYTF | TGTGCCAGCAGTGACAGGGAATTTTATGGCTACACCTTC
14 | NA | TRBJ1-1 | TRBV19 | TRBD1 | CASSTRQGGTEAFF | TGTGCCAGTAGTACCAGACAGGGGGGGACTGAAGCTTTCTTT
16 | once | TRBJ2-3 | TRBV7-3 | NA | CASSLRGALITDTQYF | TGTGCCAGCAGCTTAAGAGGGGCCCTAATCACAGATACGCAGTATTTT
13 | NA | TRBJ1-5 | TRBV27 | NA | CASRYHSNQPQHF | TGTGCCAGCAGATACCATAGCAATCAGCCCCAGCATTTT
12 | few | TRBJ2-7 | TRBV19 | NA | CASSMIRDRIHF | TGTGCCAGTAGTATGATCCGGGACCGGATACACTTC
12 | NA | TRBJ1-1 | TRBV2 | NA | CASSAGNTEAFF | TGTGCCAGCAGTGCAGGGAACACTGAAGCTTTCTTT
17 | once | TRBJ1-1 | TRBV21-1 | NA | CASRRCLATTIRTEAFF | TGTGCCAGCAGACGTTGTTTAGCTACCACAATTCGCACTGAAGCTTTCTTT
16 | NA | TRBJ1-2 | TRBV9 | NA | CASSPDTRGANYGYTF | TGTGCCAGCAGCCCCGATACACGGGGGGCTAACTATGGCTACACCTTC
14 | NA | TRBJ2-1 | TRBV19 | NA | CASSTRQVVHEQFF | TGTGCCAGTAGTACCCGACAGGTAGTCCATGAGCAGTTCTTC
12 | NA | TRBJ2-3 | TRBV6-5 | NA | CASSEPTDTQYF | TGTGCCAGCAGTGAACCCACAGATACGCAGTATTTT
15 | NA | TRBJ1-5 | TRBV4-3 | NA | CASSQELGSGQPQHF | TGCGCCAGCAGCCAAGAGTTAGGTTCGGGTCAGCCCCAGCATTTT
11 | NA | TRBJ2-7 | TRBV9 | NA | CASSVFDEQYF | TGTGCCAGCAGCGTATTCGACGAGCAGTACTTC
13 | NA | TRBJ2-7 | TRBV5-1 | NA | CASSLGGWYEQYF | TGCGCCAGCAGCTTGGGGGGATGGTACGAGCAGTACTTC
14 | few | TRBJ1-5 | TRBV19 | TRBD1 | CASRRDRFLQPQHF | TGTGCCAGTAGGAGGGACAGGTTTTTGCAGCCCCAGCATTTT
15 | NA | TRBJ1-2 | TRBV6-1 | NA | CASSEALPGWYGYTF | TGTGCCAGCAGTGAAGCGCTTCCAGGGTGGTATGGCTACACCTTC
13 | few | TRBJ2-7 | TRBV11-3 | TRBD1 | CASSDRASYEQYF | TGTGCCAGCAGTGACAGGGCCTCCTACGAGCAGTACTTC
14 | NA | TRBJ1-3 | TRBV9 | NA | CASSADSSGNTIYF | TGTGCCAGCAGCGCGGACAGCTCTGGAAACACCATATATTTT
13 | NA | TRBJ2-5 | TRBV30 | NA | CAWKDGVQETQYF | TGTGCCTGGAAGGACGGCGTCCAAGAGACCCAGTACTTC
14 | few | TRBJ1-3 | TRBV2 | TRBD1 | CARAGTVSGNTIYF | TGTGCCAGGGCGGGGACAGTCTCTGGAAACACCATATATTTT
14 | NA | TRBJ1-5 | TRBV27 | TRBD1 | CASSRTGGNQPQHF | TGTGCCAGCAGTCGGACAGGGGGCAATCAGCCCCAGCATTTT
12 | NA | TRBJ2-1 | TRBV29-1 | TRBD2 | CSGTSGYNEQFF | TGCAGCGGGACTAGCGGCTACAATGAGCAGTTCTTC
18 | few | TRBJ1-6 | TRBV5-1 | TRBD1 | CASSLRGQGGSYNSPLHF | TGCGCCAGCAGCTTGAGAGGACAGGGCGGCTCCTATAATTCACCCCTCCACTTT
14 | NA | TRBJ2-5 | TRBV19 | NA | CASSALGLQESQYF | TGTGCCAGTAGTGCCCTGGGACTGCAAGAGAGCCAGTACTTC
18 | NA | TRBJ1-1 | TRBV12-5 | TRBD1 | CASGLVHKDTGQRTEAFF | TGTGCTAGTGGTTTGGTACATAAGGATACGGGACAGAGGACTGAAGCTTTCTTT
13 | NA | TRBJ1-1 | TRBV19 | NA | CASSIRRLRTAFF | TGTGCCAGTAGTATACGACGCCTCCGGACGGCTTTCTTT
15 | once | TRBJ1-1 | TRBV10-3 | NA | CAISDWTALNTEAFF | TGTGCCATCAGTGACTGGACGGCCTTGAACACTGAAGCTTTCTTT
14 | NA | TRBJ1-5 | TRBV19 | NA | CASSIVGGNQPQHF | TGTGCCAGTAGTATAGTAGGGGGCAATCAGCCCCAGCATTTT
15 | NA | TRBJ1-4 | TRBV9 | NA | CASSESTGNREKLFF | TGTGCCAGCAGCGAAAGTACAGGGAATCGAGAAAAACTGTTTTTT
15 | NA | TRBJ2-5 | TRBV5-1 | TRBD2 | CASSLALAGGGAQYF | TGCGCCAGCAGCTTGGCACTAGCGGGAGGGGGGGCCCAGTACTTC
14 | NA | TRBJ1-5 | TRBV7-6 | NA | CASSLSGARQPQHF | TGTGCCAGCAGCTTATCGGGGGCACGGCAGCCCCAGCATTTT
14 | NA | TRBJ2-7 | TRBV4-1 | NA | CASSQDLLRSEQYF | TGCGCCAGCAGCCAAGATCTGCTCAGGTCAGAGCAGTACTTC
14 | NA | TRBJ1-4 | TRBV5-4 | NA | CASSLASTNEKLFF | TGTGCCAGCAGCTTGGCATCAACTAATGAAAAACTGTTTTTT
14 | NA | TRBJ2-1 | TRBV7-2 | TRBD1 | CASSRDRALDEQFF | TGTGCCAGCAGCCGGGACAGGGCTTTGGATGAGCAGTTCTTC
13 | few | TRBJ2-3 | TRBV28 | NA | CASSSGSTDTQYF | TGTGCCAGCAGTAGCGGGAGCACAGATACGCAGTATTTT
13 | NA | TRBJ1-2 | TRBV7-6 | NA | CASSLGAGGGYTF | TGTGCCAGCAGCTTAGGAGCCGGGGGCGGCTACACCTTC